These 18 T cell receptor beta chains share one sample of origin, sequenced in a study of T cell responses to AZD1222 COVID-19 vaccine (dated by TCRdb to 2020 to 2023). The sample's time point label, in plain terms: baseline before first vaccination. To prepare the library, the immunoSEQ multiplex PCR assay was applied. TCRdb provides this immuneACCESS table in a form limited to in-frame rearrangements. Some clones are lacking; in checked studies, under half of them reflect an unresolved V gene, and why the rest are absent is not known. In all, the sample holds about 96,000 clones, and nearly 90% of those were seen once. Together, the top ten hold 1.5% to 2% of the sample. The sample was peripheral blood, taken on day 0 of AZD1222 vaccination. These receptors came from an adult in good health.

J is TRBJ1-1 and V is TRBV9; the D gene is possibly TRBD1 (5 bases). This CDR3 has 14 residues. Trimming pared 3 bases from V and 6 bases from J, leaving 15 bases between. The germline V gene has CDR1 SGDLS and CDR2 YYNGEE. CDR3 nucleotide sequence: TGTGCCAGCAGCGACGGACGGGGCTGGGCTGAAGCTTTCTTT. Translation gives CASSDGRGWAEAFF.

This chain uses TRBV28 with TRBJ2-5; D is unclear. There are 13 residues in the CDR3. Trimming cost V 5 bases and J 2 bases, with 9 bases left between them. Germline-derived CDR1 and CDR2 are MDHEN and SYDVKM. The CDR3 sequence is CASSPQVQETQYF. The CDR3 DNA is TGTGCCAGCAGTCCCCAGGTTCAAGAGACCCAGTACTTC.

This clone was seen only once. V and J are TRBV25-1 and TRBJ2-5, with D perhaps matching TRBD1 or TRBD2 (7 bases each). Deletions cut 3 bases from V and 2 bases from J, with 13 bases between. Looked up from germline, CDR1 is MGHDK and CDR2 is SYGVNS. This CDR3 contains 15 residues. The DNA of the CDR3 is TGTGCCAGCAGTGATTCAGGGGGGGTTCAAGAGACCCAGTACTTC. This translates into CASSDSGGVQETQYF.

In its sample, this clone was seen a few times. The gene calls are TRBV7-9 and TRBJ2-2; 11 bases are a match to TRBD1. The J segment lost 7 bases and the V segment lost 6 bases, leaving 4 bases of the junction unmatched. This CDR3 region has 14 residues. Germline V lookup: CDR1 SEHNR, CDR2 FQNEAQ (reference sequence). CDR3 DNA: TGTGCCAGCAGTTGGACAGGGGGCAGCGGGGAGCTGTTTTTT. Its protein product is CASSWTGGSGELFF. Together with reference TRBV7-9 and TRBJ2-2, the CDR3 gives the full variable domain: DTGVSQNPRHKITKRGQNVTFRCDPISEHNRLYWYRQTLGQGPEFLTYFQNEAQLEKSRLLSDRFSAERPKGSFSTLEIQRTEQGDSAMYLCASSWTGGSGELFFGEGSRLTVL.

The V gene is TRBV20-1, the J gene TRBJ1-6; the D is unclear. The V and J ends lost 3 bases and 4 bases respectively, with 16 bases between them. The CDR3 loop spans 16 amino acids. Per the germline V gene, CDR1 is DFQATT and CDR2 is SNEGSKA (reference sequence). CDR3: CSASLPGPEYNSPLHF. The CDR3 DNA reads TGCAGTGCTAGTCTCCCCGGGCCAGAGTATAATTCACCCCTCCACTTT.

The chain combines TRBV25-1 with TRBJ2-7; a possible D gene is TRBD1 (5 bases). Deletions cut 5 bases from V and 3 bases from J, with 11 bases between. The CDR3 consists of 13 residues. Germline CDR1 is MGHDK and CDR2 is SYGVNS. The CDR3 sequence is CASSPQGFYEQYF. CDR3 sequence (DNA): TGTGCCAGCAGTCCCCAGGGTTTCTACGAGCAGTACTTC.

The rearrangement links TRBV3-1 (or the pseudogene TRBV3-2) to TRBJ1-5; D gene unclear. Germline assignment: CDR1 LGHDT and CDR2 YNNKEL (reference sequence). The CDR3 sequence is 15 residues long. Between the trimmed V and J ends, which lost 1 base and 0 bases, there was a span of 7 bases. The CDR3 DNA follows: TGTGCCAGCAGCCAAGGGGTGGGTAGCAATCAGCCCCAGCATTTT. This codes for CASSQGVGSNQPQHF.

This clone came up a few times. CDR3 loop: CASRLGTGGSNYGYTF. DNA for the CDR3: TGTGCCAGTAGGCTCGGGACAGGGGGCTCCAACTATGGCTACACCTTC. V and J are TRBV19 and TRBJ1-2, with 12 nucleotides matching TRBD1. The CDR3 spans 16 residues. V lost 6 bases and J lost 2; bases outside the gene matches: 7. Germline CDR1 LNHDA, CDR2 SQIVND (reference sequence).

The V call is TRBV27, the J call TRBJ1-1; D is ambiguous. This CDR3 contains 13 residues. V shed 3 bases and J shed 5 bases, with 10 bases lying between them. Germline V lookup: CDR1 MNHEY, CDR2 SMNVEV (reference sequence). The CDR3 protein is CASSFSGGTEAFF. CDR3 DNA sequence: TGTGCCAGCAGTTTCTCCGGAGGTACTGAAGCTTTCTTT.

The DNA for the CDR3 is TGTGCCAGCAGATTTAGCAATCAGCCCCAGCATTTT. The encoded protein is CASRFSNQPQHF. The chain carries TRBV2 and TRBJ1-5; D gene unclear. Germline CDR1 and CDR2: SNHLY and FYNNEI. The ends were cut back, 6 bases at V and 0 bases at J, with 3 bases in the middle. The CDR3 is 12 residues long.

This chain joins TRBV6-5 and TRBJ1-2; D remains ambiguous. The CDR3 contains 14 residues. Germline CDR1 and CDR2: MNHEY and SVGAGI. The V gene lost 0 bases and the J gene lost 3 bases, with 8 bases spanning the gap. CDR3 sequence reads: CASSYSSVDYGYTF. CDR3 in DNA: TGTGCCAGCAGTTACTCGTCGGTGGACTATGGCTACACCTTC.

The V call is TRBV5-1, the J call TRBJ1-1; D gene unclear. CDR3 size: 15 residues. Trimming cost V 0 bases and J 0 bases, with 9 bases left between them. Germline V lookup: CDR1 SGHRS, CDR2 YFSETQ. This CDR3 reads CASSLEGSVNTEAFF. The CDR3 DNA reads as TGCGCCAGCAGCTTGGAGGGCAGCGTGAACACTGAAGCTTTCTTT.

V and J are TRBV7-6 and TRBJ1-2; no definite D call. The germline V and J ends were trimmed by 7 bases and 7 bases, with 28 bases remaining between them. The germline V gene encodes CDR1 SGHVS and CDR2 FNYEAQ. The CDR3 has 17 amino acids. The CDR3 sequence is CASTIKTPGAPLPGYTF. The CDR3 nucleotides are TGTGCCAGCACCATTAAAACCCCGGGAGCTCCCCTACCTGGCTACACCTTC.

The gene calls are TRBV10-1 and TRBJ2-5; tentative D call: TRBD1 (5 bases). With 6 bases removed from V and 3 bases from J, the gap between germline ends came to 17 bases. There are 15 residues in the CDR3. CDR1 is WNHNN, CDR2 SYGVQD, per germline (reference sequence). In DNA, the CDR3 is TGCGCCAGCAGAGGTCAGGGTAGATTCGAAGAGACCCAGTACTTC. Amino acid sequence: CASRGQGRFEETQYF.

V and J are TRBV30 and TRBJ1-4; perhaps TRBD1 as D (6 bases). Germline V gene lookup returns CDR1 GTSNPN and CDR2 SVGIG (reference sequence). The CDR3 covers 13 residues. Trimming took off 3 bases at V and 3 bases at J, with 8 bases between the two ends. In DNA form, the CDR3 reads TGTGCCTGGAGCGGACAGTCTAATGAAAAACTGTTTTTT. Translating gives CAWSGQSNEKLFF.

This clone showed up just once. The CDR3 DNA follows: TGTGCCAGCAGTCGGGACAGGCGCTCCTACGAGCAGTACTTC. It encodes CASSRDRRSYEQYF. V is TRBV2 and J is TRBJ2-7, with TRBD1 matching 8 bases. This CDR3 spans 14 amino acids. V gave up 5 bases and J gave up 0 bases; unmatched junction bases: 3. CDR1 and CDR2 from the germline V gene are SNHLY and FYNNEI.

The rearrangement links TRBV4-1 to TRBJ1-1, with D possibly matching TRBD1 (6 bases). V was pared by 4 bases and J by 3 bases, with 12 bases between. Germline V gene data show CDR1 as MGHRA and CDR2 as YSYEKL. The CDR3 consists of 14 residues. The CDR3 region is CASSLGGRDTEAFF. The CDR3 DNA sequence: TGCGCCAGCAGCCTCGGGGGCAGAGACACTGAAGCTTTCTTT.

The chain employs TRBV3-1 (or the pseudogene TRBV3-2) and TRBJ1-6; no reliable D call. The CDR3 loop spans 16 amino acids. Looked up from germline, CDR1 is LGHDT and CDR2 is YNNKEL (reference sequence). V gave up 3 bases and J gave up 6 bases, with 15 bases separating them. The CDR3 coding sequence is TGTGCCAGCAGCCAGCAAGAAGGGCGGCTTAATTCACCCCTCCACTTT. Its protein product is CASSQQEGRLNSPLHF.